This record looks at one T cell receptor beta chain sequence and its context. This clonotype is classified as medium-sized (0.01 to 0.1%). The antigen it binds to is not known. Base quality data are lacking; no much larger clone is found one base away. These data come from a study of T-cell reconstitution after alpha-beta-depleted transplantation in children (dated by TCRdb to 2016 to 2017). At the level of the whole study: T-cell immune reconstitution after TCRalphabeta/CD19-depleted allogeneic hematopoietic cell transplantation in children was quantitatively tracked in the study by means of TCR repertoire profiling.

The meaning of the sample's treatment or condition label: allogeneic hematopoietic cell transplantation with graft depleted of TCRalphabeta T cells and CD19 B cells. TCRalphabeta/CD19-depleted allogeneic hematopoietic cell grafts were given to the transplant recipients, all of whom were children. Overall study results and their limits: The apparently early alphabetaT-cell count recovery about two months after transplant was reportedly dependent on only several hundred rapidly expanded clones derived from non-depleted graft cells. In some patients, the high TCRbeta diversity seen at day 60 was put down to recipient T cells and intrathymic progenitors that had survived conditioning. Over subsequent months, a decline in hyperexpanded clone frequencies was noted, and after one year, T-cell counts and TCRbeta diversity were mostly ascribed to newly produced T cells.

Library construction relied on PCR. TCRdb shows the sequencer as Illumina HiSeq 2500. To normalize quantification of the TCRbeta repertoire, the TCR libraries were built with molecular barcoding that relied on unique molecular identifiers. Starting from the raw public reads, TCRdb applied fastp trimming at Q25, assembled clones with MiXCR and retained in-frame beta chains. Rows are unified per CDR3 protein, each entry keeping the most common DNA and genes. The sample profile shows more than 5,000 distinct CDR3 sequences; 16% of them were found once. Of the sample, just over 14% falls within the top ten clones. Specimen: PBMCs, collected before TCRalphabeta/CD19-depleted stem cell transplant. The TCR sequence derives from a boy aged 2 to 9 with acute lymphoblastic leukemia, due to receive a stem cell transplant.

The DNA sequence is given as TGCGCCAGCAGCCAAGATCTAGAGGGTCGCGAGCAGTACTTC. The translation is CASSQDLEGREQYF. The chain is assembled from TRBV4-3 and TRBJ2-7, and the D gene may be TRBD2, 5 bases matching. Spanning cysteine to phenylalanine, the CDR3 consists of 14 amino acids. Only the CDR3 DNA is retained, 42 bases long and in frame from the first base. The germline V gene specifies LGHNA as CDR1 and YSLEER as CDR2. The junction shows trimming of 0 bases on V and 6 bases on J, plus 12 bases between the germline ends.